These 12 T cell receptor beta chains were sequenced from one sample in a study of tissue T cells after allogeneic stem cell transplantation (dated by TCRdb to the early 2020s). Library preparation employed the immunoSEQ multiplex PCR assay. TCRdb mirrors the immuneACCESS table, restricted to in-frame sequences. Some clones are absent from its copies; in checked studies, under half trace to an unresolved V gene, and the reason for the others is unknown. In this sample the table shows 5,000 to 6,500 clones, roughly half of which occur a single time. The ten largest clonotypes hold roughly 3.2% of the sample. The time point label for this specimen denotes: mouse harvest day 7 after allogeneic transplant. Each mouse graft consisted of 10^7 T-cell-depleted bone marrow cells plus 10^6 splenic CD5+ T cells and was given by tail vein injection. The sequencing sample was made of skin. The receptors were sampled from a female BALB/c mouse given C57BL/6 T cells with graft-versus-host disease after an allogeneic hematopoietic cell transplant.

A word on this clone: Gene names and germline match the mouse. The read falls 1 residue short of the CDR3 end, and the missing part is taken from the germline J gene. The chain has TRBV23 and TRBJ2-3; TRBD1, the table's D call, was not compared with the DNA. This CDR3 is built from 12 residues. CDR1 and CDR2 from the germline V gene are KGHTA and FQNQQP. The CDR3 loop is CSSTARAETLYF. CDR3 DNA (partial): TGCTCCAGCACCGCAAGGGCAGAAACGCTGTAT. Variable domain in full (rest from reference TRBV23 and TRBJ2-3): DAAVTQKPRYLIKMKGQEAEMKCIPEKGHTAVFWYQQKQSKELKFLIYFQNQQPLDQIDMVKERFSAVCPSSSLCSLGIRTCEAEDSALYLCSSTARAETLYFGSGTRLTVL.

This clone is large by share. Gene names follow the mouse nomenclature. CDR3 DNA (partial): TGTGCCAGCAGTCTGGGGTATGAACAGTAC. This encodes CASSLGYEQY. The CDR3 in its entirety is CASSLGYEQYF. This rearrangement joins TRBV26 to TRBJ2-7; D is undetermined. The read terminates 1 residue ahead of where the CDR3 ends, so the germline J gene completes it. Trimming left V 2 bases short and J 4 bases short, with 3 bases between. Germline V gene data show CDR1 as KGHPV and CDR2 as FQNQEV (reference sequence). This CDR3 has 11 residues.

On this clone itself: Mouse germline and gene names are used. The chain's CDR3 is CASSDAGGPGQLYF. Incomplete CDR3 DNA: TGTGCCAGCAGTGATGCTGGGGGGCCCGGGCAGCTCTAC. The chain uses TRBV13-3 and TRBJ2-2; 8 bases map to TRBD2. The read finishes 1 residue shy of the CDR3 end, and the germline J gene is used to complete it. CDR3 length equals 14 residues. Germline CDR1 NNHDY, CDR2 SYVADS. J gave up 6 bases and V 0 bases, and 1 base lay outside the gene matches.

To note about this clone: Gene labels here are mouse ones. CDR3 bases read: TGTGCCAGCAGTCGGGACAGGGATAACTCCGACTACACC. Amino acid sequence: CASSRDRDNSDYT. The full-length CDR3 reads as CASSRDRDNSDYTF. This chain connects TRBV26 to TRBJ1-2; 9 nucleotides match TRBD1. From the germline J gene comes the end of the CDR3, since the read stops 1 residue before it. The CDR3 contains 14 residues. Germline loops: CDR1 KGHPV, CDR2 FQNQEV (reference sequence). Losses at the gene ends were 4 bases for V and 2 bases for J; bases not matched to a gene: 2.

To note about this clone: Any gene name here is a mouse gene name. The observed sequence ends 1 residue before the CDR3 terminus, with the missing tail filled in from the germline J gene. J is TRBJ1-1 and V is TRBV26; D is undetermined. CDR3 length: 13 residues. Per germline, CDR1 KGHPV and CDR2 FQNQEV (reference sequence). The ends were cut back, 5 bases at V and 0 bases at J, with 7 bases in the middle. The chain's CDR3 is CASSRGSNTEVFF. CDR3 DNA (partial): TGTGCCAGCAGTAGAGGGTCAAACACAGAAGTCTTC.

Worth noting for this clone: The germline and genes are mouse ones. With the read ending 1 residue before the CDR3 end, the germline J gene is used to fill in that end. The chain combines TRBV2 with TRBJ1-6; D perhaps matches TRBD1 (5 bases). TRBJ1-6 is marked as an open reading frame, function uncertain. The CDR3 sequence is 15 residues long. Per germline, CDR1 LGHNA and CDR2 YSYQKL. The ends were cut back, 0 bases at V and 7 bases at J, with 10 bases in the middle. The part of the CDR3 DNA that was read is TGTGCCAGCAGCCAAGAGAGGGGCGGGAATTCGCCCCTCTAC. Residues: CASSQERGGNSPLY. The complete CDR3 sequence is CASSQERGGNSPLYF.

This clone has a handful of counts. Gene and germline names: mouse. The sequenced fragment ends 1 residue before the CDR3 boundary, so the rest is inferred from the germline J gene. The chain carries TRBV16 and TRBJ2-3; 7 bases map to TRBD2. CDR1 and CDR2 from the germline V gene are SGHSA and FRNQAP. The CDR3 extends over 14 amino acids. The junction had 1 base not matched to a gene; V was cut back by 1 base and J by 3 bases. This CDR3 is CASSLVWGAETLYF. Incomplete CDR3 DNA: TGTGCAAGCAGCTTAGTCTGGGGGGCAGAAACGCTGTAT.

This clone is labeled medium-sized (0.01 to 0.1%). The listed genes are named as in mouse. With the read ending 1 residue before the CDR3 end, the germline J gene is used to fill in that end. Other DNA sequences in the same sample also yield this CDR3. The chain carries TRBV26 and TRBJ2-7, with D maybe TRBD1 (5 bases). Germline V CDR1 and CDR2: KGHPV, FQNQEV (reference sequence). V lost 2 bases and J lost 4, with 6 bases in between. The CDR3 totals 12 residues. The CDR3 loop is CASSLGQYEQYF. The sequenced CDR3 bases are TGTGCCAGCAGTCTGGGACAATATGAACAGTAC.

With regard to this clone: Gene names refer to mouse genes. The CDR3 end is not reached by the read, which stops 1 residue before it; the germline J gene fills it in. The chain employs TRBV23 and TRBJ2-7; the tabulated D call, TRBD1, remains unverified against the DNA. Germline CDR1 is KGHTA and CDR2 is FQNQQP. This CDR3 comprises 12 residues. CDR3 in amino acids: CSSSQKGYEQYF. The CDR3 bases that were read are TGCTCCAGCAGTCAAAAGGGTTATGAACAGTAC. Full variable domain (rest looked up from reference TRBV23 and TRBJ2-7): DAAVTQKPRYLIKMKGQEAEMKCIPEKGHTAVFWYQQKQSKELKFLIYFQNQQPLDQIDMVKERFSAVCPSSSLCSLGIRTCEAEDSALYLCSSSQKGYEQYFGPGTRLTVL.

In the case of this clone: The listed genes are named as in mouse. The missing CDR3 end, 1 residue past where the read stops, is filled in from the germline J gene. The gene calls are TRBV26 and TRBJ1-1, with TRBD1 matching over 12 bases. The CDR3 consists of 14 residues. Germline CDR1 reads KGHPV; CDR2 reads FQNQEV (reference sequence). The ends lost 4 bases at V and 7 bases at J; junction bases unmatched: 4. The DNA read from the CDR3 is TGTGCCAGCAGTCCCCGGGACAGGGGGCGAGAAGTCTTC. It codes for CASSPRDRGREVF. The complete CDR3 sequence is CASSPRDRGREVFF.

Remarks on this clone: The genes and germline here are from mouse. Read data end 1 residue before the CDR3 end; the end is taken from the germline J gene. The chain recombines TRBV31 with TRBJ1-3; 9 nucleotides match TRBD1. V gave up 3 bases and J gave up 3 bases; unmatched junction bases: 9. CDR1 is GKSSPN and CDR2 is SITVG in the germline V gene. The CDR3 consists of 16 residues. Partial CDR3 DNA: TGTGCCTGGAGCCCCCCCCGGACAGGGGTTGGAAATACGCTCTAT. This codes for CAWSPPRTGVGNTLY. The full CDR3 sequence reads CAWSPPRTGVGNTLYF. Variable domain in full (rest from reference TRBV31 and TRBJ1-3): AQTIHQWPVAEIKAVGSPLSLGCTIKGKSSPNLYWYWQATGGTLQQLFYSITVGQVESVVQLNLSASRPKDDQFILSTEKLLLSHSGFYLCAWSPPRTGVGNTLYFGEGSRLIVV.

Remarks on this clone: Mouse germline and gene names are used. The CDR3 bases that were read are TGTGCAAGCAGCCTACAGCAAAACACCTTGTAC. Protein: CASSLQQNTLY. The whole CDR3 reads CASSLQQNTLYF. The V and J genes are TRBV16 and TRBJ2-4; D unclear. The read terminates 1 residue ahead of where the CDR3 ends, so the germline J gene completes it. This CDR3 is 12 amino acids long. Germline lookup yields CDR1 SGHSA and CDR2 FRNQAP. V lost 5 bases to trimming and J lost 3 bases, with 6 bases between them.